This TCR beta chain was identified during a study of T cells in Graves' hyperthyroidism and ophthalmopathy. Regions amplified from RNA transcripts were the TCR beta CDR3 regions. During a first-round RT-PCR of the TCR CDR3, the HTBI primer set was used. TCRdb passed the multiplex PCR reads through MiXCR, listing each CDR3 protein once. The top ten hold approximately 7.2% of the sample, which has more than 550,000 distinct CDR3 sequences, 40% to 55% seen once. Per the germline V gene, CDR1 is SGHRS and CDR2 is YFSETQ. V shed 1 base, J shed 2 bases, and the junction held 9 bases outside the gene matches. This CDR3 is 16 amino acids long. This clonotype was detected only a few times.

The sample comprised peripheral blood or thyroid tissue (not recorded which). The TCR sequence derives from an adult man with Graves' disease, either hyperthyroidism or ophthalmopathy (not recorded which). The chain links TRBV5-1 to TRBJ2-7, with 7 bases matching TRBD2. The chain's CDR3 is CASSLNERGNAYEQYF. DNA for the CDR3: TGCGCCAGCAGCTTGAACGAGCGGGGAAACGCCTACGAGCAGTACTTC.